The source of this TCR beta chain is a study of spatial heterogeneity in lung cancer. Turning to the study itself: Those follow-up PBMC samples that were available underwent sequencing, at a median interval of around 26 months following resection. Detected beta-chain sequences consistently exceeded alpha-chain sequences. Raw-read counts averaged over ten per unique TCR and UMI combination. Regarding the study as a whole: Ubiquitous expanded tumor TCRs surfaced in blood more at resection than they did at follow-up.

The V gene lost 0 bases and the J gene lost 5 bases, with 12 bases spanning the gap. This CDR3 spans 15 amino acids. The germline V gene encodes CDR1 MGHRA and CDR2 YSYEKL. MiXCR, applied by TCRdb to the 5' RACE reads, yields one record per CDR3 protein. The data hold nearly 95,000 distinct CDR3 sequences, with 15% to 20% observed a single time. Stated time point: blood at routine non-recurrence follow-up after resection. This clonotype has ten or more counts. Its antigen is undetermined. The receptor was derived from a male donor with early-stage non-small cell lung cancer. Sequenced here: PBMCs, sampled at follow-up. The genes are TRBV4-1 and TRBJ2-3; no firm D call. The CDR3 region has the DNA TGCGCCAGCAGCCAAGACGGAGTTTGGGTAGATACGCAGTATTTT. This encodes CASSQDGVWVDTQYF.